Listed here are 8 T cell receptor beta chains from one sample, sequenced in a study of beta chain features in type 1 diabetes. Study outcomes and limitations: Shorter TCRB CDR3s, moderately but significantly so, marked every one of the four CD4+ subsets in Type 1 diabetes patients.

No cognate antigen is known for these TCRs. Every isolated RNA sample was fully reverse transcribed, so sequencing captured expressed TCRB transcripts. TCRdb's copy holds only in-frame clones and misses some; the assay was immunoSEQ multiplex PCR. The data hold about 740,000 clones, with roughly 12% observed a single time. Sequenced sample: naive CD4+ T cells from blood. These receptors were taken from a man younger than 30 with type 1 diabetes.

The sample holds a few counts of this clone. The chain combines TRBV30 with TRBJ2-7; D perhaps matches TRBD1 (6 bases). Germline V gives CDR1 GTSNPN, CDR2 SVGIG (reference sequence). Trimming stripped 5 bases from V and 2 bases from J, with 13 bases between. CDR3 length equals 13 residues. In nucleotides, the CDR3 is TGTGCCTGGGGGACACTGGGCGCCTACGAGCAGTACTTC. Translated: CAWGTLGAYEQYF.

This rearrangement joins TRBV5-5 to TRBJ1-1; the D is unclear. V lost 0 bases and J lost 4, with 10 bases in between. Looked up from germline, CDR1 is SGHKS and CDR2 is YYEKEE (reference sequence). CDR3 length equals 14 residues. CDR3 coding DNA: TGTGCCAGCAGCTTGGACGTGCCGTCCACTGAAGCTTTCTTT. Amino acid sequence: CASSLDVPSTEAFF.

This clone has just a few counts. Other DNA sequences in this sample translate to the same CDR3. This chain uses TRBV6-5 with TRBJ2-3; possibly TRBD2 for D (5 bases). This CDR3 is 11 amino acids long. Germline lookup yields CDR1 MNHEY and CDR2 SVGAGI. V shed 7 bases and J shed 6 bases, with 8 bases lying between them. The CDR3 DNA is TGTGCCAGCAACCGCGGGGATACGCAGTATTTT. This gives the protein CASNRGDTQYF.

The table lists this clone with a few counts. V and J are TRBV5-4 and TRBJ2-5; either TRBD1 or TRBD2 may supply D (6 bases each). V lost 4 bases, J lost 5 bases, and 21 bases lay in between. Germline V lookup: CDR1 SGHNT, CDR2 YYREEE (reference sequence). This CDR3 region has 16 residues. The CDR3 DNA reads TGTGCCAGCAGCCCACAGGGAGGCAGTGGTGGGGAGACCCAGTACTTC. Translating gives CASSPQGGSGGETQYF.

This clone appeared a few times. This chain uses TRBV19 with TRBJ1-1; D remains unclear. Germline-derived CDR1 and CDR2 are LNHDA and SQIVND (reference sequence). V lost 3 bases and J lost 0, with 8 bases in between. The CDR3 totals 14 residues. The CDR3 coding sequence is TGTGCCAGTAGTATTCTCCCGGTGAACACTGAAGCTTTCTTT. Protein product: CASSILPVNTEAFF.

This clone was observed a few times. V and J are TRBV27 and TRBJ2-3; D remains ambiguous. The germline V gene has CDR1 MNHEY and CDR2 SMNVEV (reference sequence). V gave up 3 bases and J gave up 5 bases, with 6 bases separating them. This CDR3 spans 12 amino acids. The CDR3 region has the DNA TGTGCCAGCAGTTTTGACAAAGATACGCAGTATTTT. Its translation is CASSFDKDTQYF.

J is TRBJ1-4 and V is TRBV18; D gene uncertain. CDR1 is KGHSH, CDR2 LQKENI, per germline. V was cut by 5 bases and J by 8 bases, with 9 bases left in between. This CDR3 comprises 12 residues. The CDR3 DNA reads TGTGCCAGCTCAAGCGAGTCGGAAAAACTGTTTTTT. It encodes CASSSESEKLFF.

Regarding this clone: Different DNA sequences within this sample yield the same CDR3. The V call is TRBV6-1, the J call TRBJ2-3; D gene ambiguous. V dropped 5 bases and J dropped 4 bases, with 7 bases sitting between them. The CDR3 length is 12 residues. From germline, CDR1 is MNHNS and CDR2 SASEGT. This CDR3 is CASSSSADTQYF. CDR3 coding DNA: TGTGCCAGCAGTTCCTCGGCAGATACGCAGTATTTT.